The 27 T cell receptor beta chains in this list originate from one sample, sequenced in a study of T-cell memory formation after mild COVID-19. Via MiXCR, TCRdb re-called the 5' RACE reads, giving one row per CDR3 protein. The sample carries fewer than 650,000 distinct CDR3 sequences, less than 25% recorded once. The sequencing input was PBMCs or a T cell subset sorted from them (not recorded which). The receptors here all came from an adult woman who had mild COVID-19 (a few samples of this study predate the infection). Cell type and time point are not known.

There are a few counts of this clonotype. The CDR3 protein is CASSLDLGYNEQFF. The CDR3, as DNA: TGTGCCAGCAGCTTAGACCTAGGCTACAATGAGCAGTTCTTC. J is TRBJ2-1 and V is TRBV7-9; D is unresolved. Trimming took off 1 base at V and 3 bases at J, with 7 bases between the two ends. Germline loops: CDR1 SEHNR, CDR2 FQNEAQ (reference sequence). The CDR3 consists of 14 residues.

This clonotype was recorded a few times. V and J are TRBV27 and TRBJ2-7, with D perhaps TRBD1 or TRBD2 (5 bases each). This CDR3 has 13 residues. Germline CDR1 reads MNHEY; CDR2 reads SMNVEV (reference sequence). Trimming removed 6 bases from V and 2 bases from J, with 11 bases in between. The CDR3 bases are TGTGCCAGCAGCCGAGGGACGACCTACGAGCAGTACTTC. Protein sequence: CASSRGTTYEQYF.

This clonotype came up a few times. The chain combines TRBV12-3 or TRBV12-4 with TRBJ1-2, with TRBD1 matching 7 bases. The CDR3 loop spans 14 amino acids. V dropped 6 bases and J dropped 7; count of bases not matched to a gene: 11. This CDR3 is CASRQEGAVVGYTF. In nucleotides, the CDR3 is TGTGCCAGCAGGCAAGAGGGGGCGGTTGTTGGCTACACCTTC.

V usage is TRBV7-9 and J usage is TRBJ2-2, with a tentative D call TRBD1 (6 bases). Germline loops: CDR1 SEHNR, CDR2 FQNEAQ (reference sequence). The CDR3 has 16 amino acids. V dropped 0 bases and J dropped 3 bases, with 11 bases sitting between them. In DNA, the CDR3 is TGTGCCAGCAGCTTAGCTTCAGGGGCCTACACCGGGGAGCTGTTTTTT. The encoded protein is CASSLASGAYTGELFF.

The gene calls are TRBV29-1 and TRBJ2-7; TRBD1 agrees at 8 bases. The CDR3 covers 13 residues. Trimming took 6 bases from V and 2 from J; bases not matched to a gene: 6. Germline values: CDR1 SQVTM, CDR2 ANQGSEA. The CDR3 is CSVFGTGTYEQYF. CDR3 DNA: TGCAGCGTCTTCGGGACAGGCACCTACGAGCAGTACTTC.

In its sample, this clonotype was seen a few times. The CDR3 bases are TGCGCCAGCAGCCCGCGGCAGCGAGCCTACGAGCAGTACTTC. This encodes CASSPRQRAYEQYF. The chain uses TRBV4-1 and TRBJ2-7, with D unresolved. Germline CDR1 and CDR2: MGHRA and YSYEKL. The V end was cut by 4 bases, the J end by 2 bases, with 12 bases between. The CDR3 has 14 amino acids.

V is TRBV4-2 and J is TRBJ1-1; weak D call: TRBD1 (5 bases). This CDR3 is built from 16 residues. The V gene's germline CDR1 is LGHNA and CDR2 YNFKEQ. V was shortened by 2 bases and J by 5 bases, with 18 bases between the two germline ends. In DNA, the CDR3 is TGTGCCAGCAGCCAATTTGCAAAGACAGCGGGGACTGAAGCTTTCTTT. Residues: CASSQFAKTAGTEAFF.

CDR3: CSAPSGSYEQYF. The CDR3 DNA follows: TGCAGTGCTCCCAGCGGGAGCTACGAGCAGTACTTC. The chain carries TRBV20-1 and TRBJ2-7; 8 nucleotides match TRBD2. Germline V gives CDR1 DFQATT, CDR2 SNEGSKA (reference sequence). The CDR3 sequence is 12 residues long. V was pared by 5 bases and J by 3 bases, with 3 bases of the junction left unmatched.

This clonotype was recorded only once. The chain joins TRBV24-1 to TRBJ2-5, with TRBD2 identical over 7 bases. This CDR3 is built from 15 residues. Germline CDR1 is KGHDR and CDR2 is SFDVKD. Trimming cost V 3 bases and J 3 bases; bases outside gene matches: 6. The DNA for the CDR3 is TGTGCCACCAGTGATACCACTAGCGCCGAAGAGACCCAGTACTTC. The encoded protein is CATSDTTSAEETQYF.

The V gene is TRBV3-1, the J gene TRBJ2-4; D possibly matches TRBD1 or TRBD2 (5 bases each). Per germline, CDR1 LGHDT and CDR2 YNNKEL (reference sequence). Trimming left V 3 bases short and J 9 bases short, with 15 bases between. The CDR3 is 14 amino acids. The CDR3 sequence: CASSQLGVGGIQYF. The DNA of the CDR3 is TGTGCCAGCAGCCAGTTGGGGGTTGGTGGCATTCAGTACTTC.

This clonotype was seen many times. This chain connects TRBV7-9 to TRBJ2-1; TRBD2 agrees at 7 bases. With 2 bases clipped from V and 6 bases from J, the junction kept 1 base outside the gene matches. Germline V gene sequence: CDR1 SEHNR, CDR2 FQNEAQ (reference sequence). This CDR3 spans 13 amino acids. CDR3 nucleotide sequence: TGTGCCAGCAGCTTATCTAGCGGCAATGAGCAGTTCTTC. This gives the protein CASSLSSGNEQFF.

This clonotype was seen more than once but under ten times. The genes are TRBV4-1 and TRBJ2-3; 11 bases agree with TRBD2. Germline V gene data show CDR1 as MGHRA and CDR2 as YSYEKL. The V and J ends lost 3 bases and 6 bases, in that order; junction bases with no gene match: 11. The CDR3 totals 17 residues. In DNA form, the CDR3 reads TGCGCCAGCAGCCAGATACTAGCGGGAGTCTTTTTCGATACGCAGTATTTT. Residues: CASSQILAGVFFDTQYF.

This rearrangement joins TRBV2 to TRBJ2-1; tentative D call: TRBD2 (5 bases). The germline V and J ends were trimmed by 8 bases and 8 bases, with 10 bases remaining between them. The CDR3 covers 11 residues. Germline V gene data show CDR1 as SNHLY and CDR2 as FYNNEI. The CDR3 DNA follows: TGTGCCAGCGGAGGACCCGATGAGCAGTTCTTC. Translated: CASGGPDEQFF.

The table lists this clonotype with a few counts. J is TRBJ2-7 and V is TRBV3-1; the D gene is possibly TRBD1 (6 bases). V gave up 4 bases and J gave up 4 bases, with 17 bases separating them. The CDR3 is 15 residues long. The germline gives CDR1 LGHDT, CDR2 YNNKEL (reference sequence). The DNA for the CDR3 is TGTGCCAGCAGCCTTTCCCAGGGGATGGGGTACGAGCAGTACTTC. Its translation is CASSLSQGMGYEQYF.

This clonotype appeared many times. The V and J genes are TRBV12-3 or TRBV12-4 and TRBJ2-3; D unclear. The length of the CDR3 is 13 residues. V lost 2 bases and J lost 2, with 5 bases in between. The CDR3 spells CASSLSSTDTQYF. The CDR3 DNA reads TGTGCCAGCAGTTTAAGTTCCACAGATACGCAGTATTTT.

This clonotype came up a few times. CDR3: CASSSSARGGNQPQHF. The CDR3 DNA is TGTGCCAGCAGTTCCAGCGCGCGGGGAGGCAATCAGCCCCAGCATTTT. This chain connects TRBV12-3 or TRBV12-4 to TRBJ1-5; D gene uncertain. This CDR3 has 16 residues. V was shortened by 4 bases and J by 2 bases, with 15 bases between the two germline ends.

V and J are TRBV29-1 and TRBJ2-1; D perhaps matches TRBD1 (5 bases). Germline V gene sequence: CDR1 SQVTM, CDR2 ANQGSEA. This CDR3 has 11 residues. V was trimmed by 8 bases and J by 7 bases, leaving 12 bases between them. The CDR3: CSPKRGNEQFF. DNA for the CDR3: TGCAGCCCCAAAAGGGGAAATGAGCAGTTCTTC.

This clonotype has only one observation. The chain has TRBV25-1 and TRBJ2-7; 7 bases fit TRBD1. CDR1 is MGHDK, CDR2 SYGVNS, per germline. V dropped 1 base and J dropped 4; count of bases not matched to a gene: 4. CDR3 length equals 14 residues. CDR3 sequence (DNA): TGTGCCAGCAGTGAATTCGGGACAGTGTACGAGCAGTACTTC. Its protein product is CASSEFGTVYEQYF.

This clonotype was detected a few times. The CDR3 loop is CASINRGGPGNEQFF. Here the CDR3 DNA reads TGTGCCAGCATCAATAGGGGGGGCCCCGGGAATGAGCAGTTCTTC. V is TRBV5-6 and J is TRBJ2-1, with D possibly being TRBD2 (7 bases). Germline lookup yields CDR1 SGHDT and CDR2 YYEEEE. This CDR3 region has 15 residues. Trimming stripped 6 bases from V and 7 bases from J, with 20 bases between.

This clonotype was seen ten or more times. The chain joins TRBV28 to TRBJ2-5; no clear D. This CDR3 spans 12 amino acids. Germline V gene lookup returns CDR1 MDHEN and CDR2 SYDVKM. Trimming took off 2 bases at V and 4 bases at J, with 5 bases between the two ends. This CDR3 is CASSLQLETQYF. DNA for the CDR3: TGTGCCAGCAGTTTACAATTAGAGACCCAGTACTTC.

This clonotype appeared a few times. The V gene is TRBV10-3, the J gene TRBJ2-5; D remains ambiguous. This CDR3 is built from 13 residues. CDR1 and CDR2 (germline): ENHRY, SYGVKD. Trimming stripped 8 bases from V and 2 bases from J, with 12 bases between. The CDR3 DNA sequence: TGTGCCATCCGCGAAAAGTTACAAGAGACCCAGTACTTC. Translation: CAIREKLQETQYF.

The chain's CDR3 is CASSYDGTSGSETQYF. The CDR3 nucleotides are TGTGCCAGCAGTTACGACGGGACTAGCGGGAGTGAGACCCAGTACTTC. The rearrangement uses TRBV6-5 and TRBJ2-5, with 14 bases aligning to TRBD2. With 2 bases clipped from V and 5 bases from J, the junction kept 4 bases outside the gene matches. Germline lookup yields CDR1 MNHEY and CDR2 SVGAGI. CDR3 size: 16 residues.

This clonotype was seen a handful of times. This chain links TRBV29-1 with TRBJ2-7; tentatively, D is TRBD2 (6 bases). The CDR3 has 14 amino acids. Trimming pared 6 bases from V and 2 bases from J, leaving 17 bases between. Germline V CDR1 and CDR2: SQVTM, ANQGSEA. The CDR3 spells CSVAGGMKTYEQYF. As DNA, the CDR3 is TGCAGCGTCGCAGGCGGGATGAAGACCTACGAGCAGTACTTC.

This chain connects TRBV7-9 to TRBJ1-6, with D maybe TRBD1 (5 bases). Germline lookup yields CDR1 SEHNR and CDR2 FQNEAQ (reference sequence). Trimming shortened V by 4 bases and J by 7 bases, and 14 bases separated the two germline ends. This CDR3 spans 15 amino acids. CDR3 residues: CASSSWQGENSPLHF. In DNA form, the CDR3 reads TGTGCCAGCAGCTCCTGGCAGGGAGAGAATTCACCCCTCCACTTT.

In this sample, this clonotype turned up a few times. V is TRBV7-9 and J is TRBJ2-4; perhaps D is TRBD1 or TRBD2 (5 bases each). Trimming pared 5 bases from V and 10 bases from J, leaving 24 bases between. The V gene's germline CDR1 is SEHNR and CDR2 FQNEAQ (reference sequence). The CDR3 is 16 residues long. CDR3: CASSLRDARSPPIQYF. CDR3 DNA: TGTGCCAGCAGCCTCCGGGACGCCCGCTCCCCTCCTATTCAGTACTTC.

V is TRBV7-6 and J is TRBJ2-3, with a possible D match to TRBD2 (6 bases). CDR3 length: 15 residues. Per germline, CDR1 SGHVS and CDR2 FNYEAQ. Between the trimmed V and J ends, which lost 4 bases and 2 bases, there was a span of 13 bases. CDR3 DNA: TGTGCCAGCAGCTACGGACGGGGGTCCACAGATACGCAGTATTTT. Translation gives CASSYGRGSTDTQYF.

The chain joins TRBV14 to TRBJ1-4; TRBD1 aligns across 9 bases. This CDR3 has 15 amino acids. Trimming took 2 bases from V and 6 from J; bases not matched to a gene: 4. Germline loops: CDR1 SGHDN, CDR2 FVKESK. CDR3 DNA: TGTGCCAGCAGCCAAATGGGACAGGGTGATGAAAAACTGTTTTTT. Translated, it gives CASSQMGQGDEKLFF.